The 9 T cell receptor beta chains below come from one sample, sequenced in a study of response to subunit inactivated influenza vaccine. TCRdb redid the calling of the RT-PCR reads with MiXCR, one entry per CDR3 protein. Here the sample spans fewer than 250,000 distinct CDR3 sequences, around 15% being singletons. Sample: CD8+ T cells sorted from PBMCs, taken approximately 5 days after vaccination. These receptors originate from a man between 45 and 60 years old who received an inactivated influenza vaccine.

The CDR3 DNA reads as TGTGCCACGTCCGGTCGGGGGAGGTACGAGCAGTACTTC. It encodes CATSGRGRYEQYF. This chain uses TRBV7-9 with TRBJ2-7, with D possibly TRBD2 on 6 matching bases. The germline V and J ends were trimmed by 10 bases and 4 bases, with 17 bases remaining between them. Germline V gene sequence: CDR1 SEHNR, CDR2 FQNEAQ (reference sequence). This CDR3 spans 13 amino acids.

The chain links TRBV7-9 to TRBJ1-1; maybe TRBD1 (5 bases). CDR1 is SEHNR and CDR2 is FQNEAQ in the germline V gene (reference sequence). The CDR3 loop spans 15 amino acids. Trimming shortened V by 5 bases and J by 0 bases, and 13 bases separated the two germline ends. The CDR3 loop reads CASSPSRGLNTEAFF. The CDR3 nucleotides read TGTGCCAGCAGCCCATCGAGGGGCCTGAACACTGAAGCTTTCTTT.

The chain carries TRBV7-9 and TRBJ2-3; D is undetermined. V lost 2 bases, J lost 2 bases, and 11 bases lay in between. Germline CDR1 and CDR2: SEHNR and FQNEAQ (reference sequence). The CDR3 extends over 15 amino acids. This CDR3 is CASSLSRSNTDTQYF. CDR3 sequence (DNA): TGTGCCAGCAGCTTATCGAGGTCGAACACAGATACGCAGTATTTT.

The rearrangement links TRBV4-1 to TRBJ1-5, with 8 nucleotides matching TRBD1. Germline values: CDR1 MGHRA, CDR2 YSYEKL. With 7 bases clipped from V and 3 bases from J, the junction kept 14 bases outside the gene matches. CDR3 length: 17 residues. The CDR3 DNA reads as TGCGCCAGCACCCCAGGGGGCAGGGGCCTTTCCAATCAGCCCCAGCATTTT. Its protein is CASTPGGRGLSNQPQHF.

This clonotype came up a few times. This chain links TRBV7-9 with TRBJ2-6; no firm D call. V gave up 11 bases and J gave up 0 bases, with 20 bases separating them. This CDR3 is 17 amino acids long. Germline V CDR1 and CDR2: SEHNR, FQNEAQ (reference sequence). In DNA form, the CDR3 reads TGTGCCCTCTTGGCGACATCTCGATCCTCTGGGGCCAACGTCCTGACTTTC. Its translation is CALLATSRSSGANVLTF.

The rearrangement joins TRBV12-3 or TRBV12-4 to TRBJ1-3; 8 bases match TRBD1. This CDR3 is built from 16 residues. V shed 4 bases and J 3 bases; nucleotides not matched to a gene: 8. CDR3 coding DNA: TGTGCCAGCAGTTCTCCTGGGACAGGAATTGGAAACACCATATATTTT. Translated, it gives CASSSPGTGIGNTIYF.

This sequence joins TRBV6-5 and TRBJ1-6, with D unresolved. The CDR3 extends over 15 amino acids. Per germline, CDR1 MNHEY and CDR2 SVGAGI. Trimming pared 4 bases from V and 10 bases from J, leaving 17 bases between. The CDR3 coding sequence is TGTGCCAGCAGTTGGAAACAAGAGGGATCCTCACCCCTCCACTTT. It encodes CASSWKQEGSSPLHF.

In the case of this clonotype: A read error may produce the germline difference seen at one junction end. The V gene is TRBV3-1, the J gene TRBJ2-7; maybe TRBD2 (6 bases). The CDR3 is 17 residues long. Germline V CDR1 and CDR2: LGHDT, YNNKEL (reference sequence). Here the CDR3 reads CATSQDPAGRITYEQYF. The CDR3 region has the DNA TGTGCCACCAGCCAAGATCCGGCGGGGAGAATTACCTACGAGCAGTACTTC.

This clonotype has only a few counts. The V gene is TRBV5-1, the J gene TRBJ1-1; possible D gene TRBD1, 6 bases. This CDR3 comprises 16 residues. The germline V gene encodes CDR1 SGHRS and CDR2 YFSETQ. V lost 2 bases and J 4 bases, leaving 18 bases between the germline ends. CDR3 coding DNA: TGCGCCAGCAGCTTAGACCTGGCCAGGGGATCCACTGAAGCTTTCTTT. It specifies CASSLDLARGSTEAFF. Together with reference TRBV5-1 and TRBJ1-1, the CDR3 gives the full variable domain: KAGVTQTPRYLIKTRGQQVTLSCSPISGHRSVSWYQQTPGQGLQFLFEYFSETQRNKGNFPGRFSGRQFSNSRSEMNVSTLELGDSALYLCASSLDLARGSTEAFFGQGTRLTVV.